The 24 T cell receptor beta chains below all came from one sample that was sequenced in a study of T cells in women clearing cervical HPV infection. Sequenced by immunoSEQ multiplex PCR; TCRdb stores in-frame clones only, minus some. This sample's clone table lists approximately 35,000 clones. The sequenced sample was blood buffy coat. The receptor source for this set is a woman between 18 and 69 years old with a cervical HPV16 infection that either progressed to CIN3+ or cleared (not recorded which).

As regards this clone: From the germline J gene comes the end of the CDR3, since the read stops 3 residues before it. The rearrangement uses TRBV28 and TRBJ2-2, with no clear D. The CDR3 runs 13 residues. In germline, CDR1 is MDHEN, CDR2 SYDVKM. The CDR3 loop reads CASSTPTNEKLFF. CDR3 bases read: TGTGCCAGCAGTACCCCAACTAATGAAAAG.

The DNA read from the CDR3 is TGTGCCAGTATGCGCGACAGGGGTAGAACTGAA. It codes for CASMRDRGRTE. The CDR3 in full is CASMRDRGRTEAFF. The gene calls are TRBV19 and TRBJ1-1; 8 bases map to TRBD1. The CDR3 end lies 3 residues beyond the end of the read and is filled in from the germline J gene. The CDR3 consists of 14 residues. J gave up 5 bases and V 7 bases, and 9 bases lay outside the gene matches. The germline CDR1 and CDR2 sequences are LNHDA and SQIVND (reference sequence). Filled out from reference TRBV19 and TRBJ1-1, the complete variable domain reads DGGITQSPKYLFRKEGQNVTLSCEQNLNHDAMYWYRQDPGQGLRLIYYSQIVNDFQKGDIAEGYSVSREKKESFPLTVTSAQKNPTAFYLCASMRDRGRTEAFFGQGTRLTVV.

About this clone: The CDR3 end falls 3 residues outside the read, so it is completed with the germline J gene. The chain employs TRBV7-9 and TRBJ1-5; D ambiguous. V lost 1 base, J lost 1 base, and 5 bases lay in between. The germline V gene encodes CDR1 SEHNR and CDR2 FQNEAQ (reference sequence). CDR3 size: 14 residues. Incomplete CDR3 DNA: TGTGCCAGCAGCTTAGACAGCAGCAATCAGCCC. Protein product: CASSLDSSNQP. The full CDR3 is CASSLDSSNQPQHF.

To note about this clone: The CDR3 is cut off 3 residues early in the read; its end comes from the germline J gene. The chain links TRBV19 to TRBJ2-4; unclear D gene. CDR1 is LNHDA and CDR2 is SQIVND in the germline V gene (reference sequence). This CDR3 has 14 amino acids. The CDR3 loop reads CASSIWQNNYGQYF. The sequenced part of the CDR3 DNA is TGTGCCAGTAGTATATGGCAGAATAACTATGGT. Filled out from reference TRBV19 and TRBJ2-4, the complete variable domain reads DGGITQSPKYLFRKEGQNVTLSCEQNLNHDAMYWYRQDPGQGLRLIYYSQIVNDFQKGDIAEGYSVSREKKESFPLTVTSAQKNPTAFYLCASSIWQNNYGQYFGAGTRLSVL.

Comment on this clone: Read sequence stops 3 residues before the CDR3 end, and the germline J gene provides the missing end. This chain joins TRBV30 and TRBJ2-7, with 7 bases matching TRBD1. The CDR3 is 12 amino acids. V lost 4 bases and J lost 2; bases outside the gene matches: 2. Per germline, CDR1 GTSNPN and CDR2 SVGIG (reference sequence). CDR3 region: CAWTGGTYEQYF. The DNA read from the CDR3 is TGTGCCTGGACAGGGGGTACCTACGAG. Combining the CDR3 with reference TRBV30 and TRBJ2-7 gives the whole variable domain SQTIHQWPATLVQPVGSPLSLECTVEGTSNPNLYWYRQAAGRGLQLLFYSVGIGQISSEVPQNLSASRPQDRQFILSSKKLLLSDSGFYLCAWTGGTYEQYFGPGTRLTVT.

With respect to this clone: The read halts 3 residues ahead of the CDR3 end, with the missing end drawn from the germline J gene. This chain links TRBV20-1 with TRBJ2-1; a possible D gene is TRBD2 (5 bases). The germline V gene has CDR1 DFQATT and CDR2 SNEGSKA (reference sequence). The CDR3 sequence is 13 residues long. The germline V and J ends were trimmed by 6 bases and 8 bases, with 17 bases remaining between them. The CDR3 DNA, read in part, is TGCAGTGCCCCTGAGGGCTTTAGGGATGAG. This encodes CSAPEGFRDE. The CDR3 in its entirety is CSAPEGFRDEQFF.

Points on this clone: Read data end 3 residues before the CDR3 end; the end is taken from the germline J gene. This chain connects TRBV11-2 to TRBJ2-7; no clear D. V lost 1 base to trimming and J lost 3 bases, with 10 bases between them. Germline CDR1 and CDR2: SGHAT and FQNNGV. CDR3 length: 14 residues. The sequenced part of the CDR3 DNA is TGTGCCAGCAGCTTAGTCCACGGTTTCTACGAG. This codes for CASSLVHGFYE. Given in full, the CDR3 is CASSLVHGFYEQYF.

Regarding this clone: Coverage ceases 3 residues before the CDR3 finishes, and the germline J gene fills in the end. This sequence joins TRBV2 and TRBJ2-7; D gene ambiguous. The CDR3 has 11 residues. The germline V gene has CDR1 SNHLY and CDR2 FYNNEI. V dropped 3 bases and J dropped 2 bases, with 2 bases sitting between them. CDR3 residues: CASSDAYEQYF. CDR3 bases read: TGTGCCAGCAGTGACGCCTACGAG.

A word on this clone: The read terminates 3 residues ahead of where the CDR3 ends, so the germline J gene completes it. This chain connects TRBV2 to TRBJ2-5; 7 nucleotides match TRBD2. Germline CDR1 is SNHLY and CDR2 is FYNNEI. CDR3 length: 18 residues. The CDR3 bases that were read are TGTGCCAGCAGTAGACCCTCGTCCGGGGGGTTCCCCCCAAATACC. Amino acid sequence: CASSRPSSGGFPPNT. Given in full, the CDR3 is CASSRPSSGGFPPNTQYF.

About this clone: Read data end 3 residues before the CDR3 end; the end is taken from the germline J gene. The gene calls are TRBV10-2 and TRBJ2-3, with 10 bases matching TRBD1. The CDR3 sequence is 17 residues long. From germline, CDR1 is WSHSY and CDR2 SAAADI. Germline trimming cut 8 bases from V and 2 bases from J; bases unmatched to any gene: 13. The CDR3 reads CASPVVGQGTLTDTQYF. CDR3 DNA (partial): TGCGCCAGCCCAGTGGTGGGACAGGGGACCCTCACAGATACG.

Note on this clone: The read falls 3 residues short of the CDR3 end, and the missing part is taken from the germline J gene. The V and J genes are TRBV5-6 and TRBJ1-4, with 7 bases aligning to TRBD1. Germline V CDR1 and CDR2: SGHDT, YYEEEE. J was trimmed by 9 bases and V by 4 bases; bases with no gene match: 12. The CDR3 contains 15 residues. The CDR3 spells CASSERWQGVQKLFF. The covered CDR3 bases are TGTGCCAGCAGCGAACGCTGGCAGGGGGTGCAAAAA.

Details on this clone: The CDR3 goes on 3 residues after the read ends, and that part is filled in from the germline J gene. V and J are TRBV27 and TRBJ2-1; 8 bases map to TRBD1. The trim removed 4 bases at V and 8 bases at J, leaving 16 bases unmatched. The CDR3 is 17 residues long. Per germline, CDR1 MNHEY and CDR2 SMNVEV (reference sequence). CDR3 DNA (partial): TGTGCCAGCAGTTATGTTTTTCGGCAGGGGGCGCGGGATGAG. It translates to CASSYVFRQGARDE. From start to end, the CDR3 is CASSYVFRQGARDEQFF.

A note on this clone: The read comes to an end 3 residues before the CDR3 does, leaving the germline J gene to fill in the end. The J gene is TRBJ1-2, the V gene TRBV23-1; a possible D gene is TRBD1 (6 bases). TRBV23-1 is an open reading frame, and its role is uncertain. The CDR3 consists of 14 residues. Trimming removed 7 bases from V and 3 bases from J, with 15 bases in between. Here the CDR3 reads CASITLTGYYGYTF. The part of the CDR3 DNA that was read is TGCGCCAGCATTACATTGACAGGTTACTATGGC.

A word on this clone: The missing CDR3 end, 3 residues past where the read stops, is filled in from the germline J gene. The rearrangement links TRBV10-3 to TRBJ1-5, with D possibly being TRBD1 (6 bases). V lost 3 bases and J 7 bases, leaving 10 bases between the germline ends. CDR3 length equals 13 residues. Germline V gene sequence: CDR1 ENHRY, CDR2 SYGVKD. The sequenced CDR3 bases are TGTGCCATCAGTGACCTACAGGGACAGCCC. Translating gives CAISDLQGQP. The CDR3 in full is CAISDLQGQPQHF.

CDR3 in amino acids: CASYPLASNTGELFF. CDR3 DNA, as far as it was read: TGTGCCAGCTACCCACTAGCGTCGAACACCGGGGAG. The chain carries TRBV12-3 or TRBV12-4 and TRBJ2-2; 7 bases match TRBD2. The CDR3 end is not reached by the read, which stops 3 residues before it; the germline J gene fills it in. The CDR3 has 15 amino acids. The V gene end was trimmed by 8 bases and the J gene end by 0 bases; junction bases not matched to a gene: 6.

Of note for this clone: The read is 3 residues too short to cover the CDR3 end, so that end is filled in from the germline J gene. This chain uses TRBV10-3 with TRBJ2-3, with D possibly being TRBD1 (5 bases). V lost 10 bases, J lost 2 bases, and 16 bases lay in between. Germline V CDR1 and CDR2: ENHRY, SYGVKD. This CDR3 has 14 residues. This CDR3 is CATQGANYTDTQYF. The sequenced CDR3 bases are TGTGCCACCCAAGGGGCAAATTACACAGATACG.

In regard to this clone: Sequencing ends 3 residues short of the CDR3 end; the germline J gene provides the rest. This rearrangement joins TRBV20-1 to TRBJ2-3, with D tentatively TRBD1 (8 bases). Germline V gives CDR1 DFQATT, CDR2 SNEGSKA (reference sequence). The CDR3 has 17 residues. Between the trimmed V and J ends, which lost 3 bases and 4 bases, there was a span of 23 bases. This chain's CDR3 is CSASGQGGAGFADTQYF. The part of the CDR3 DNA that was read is TGCAGTGCTAGTGGACAGGGCGGAGCGGGATTCGCAGATACG.

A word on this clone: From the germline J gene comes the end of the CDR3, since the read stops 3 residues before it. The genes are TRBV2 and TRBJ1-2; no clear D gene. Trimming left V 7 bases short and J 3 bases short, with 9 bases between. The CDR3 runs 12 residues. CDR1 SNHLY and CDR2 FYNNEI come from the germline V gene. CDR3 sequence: CASTTDHYGYTF. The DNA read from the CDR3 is TGTGCCAGCACAACAGATCACTATGGC.

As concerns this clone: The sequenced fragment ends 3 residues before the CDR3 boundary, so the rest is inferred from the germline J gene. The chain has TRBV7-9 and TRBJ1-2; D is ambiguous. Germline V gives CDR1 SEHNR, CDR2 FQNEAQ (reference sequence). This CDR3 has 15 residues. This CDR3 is CASSSPRASTDTYTF. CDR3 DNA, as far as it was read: TGTGCCAGCAGCTCACCTCGAGCCAGCACAGATACC.

CDR3 DNA, as far as it was read: TGCGCCAGCAGCTTGGCCGGGGTTTCACCC. Its translation is CASSLAGVSP. In full, the CDR3 reads CASSLAGVSPLHF. The J gene is TRBJ1-6, the V gene TRBV5-1; no clear D gene. The CDR3 end falls 3 residues outside the read, so it is completed with the germline J gene. This CDR3 contains 13 residues. Germline V CDR1 and CDR2: SGHRS, YFSETQ. V lost 0 bases and J lost 9, with 7 bases in between.

Here the CDR3 reads CASSSGTGQETQYF. The CDR3 DNA, read in part, is TGCGCCAGCAGCTCAGGGACAGGGCAAGAGACC. The chain is built from TRBV4-1 and TRBJ2-5, with TRBD1 identical over 9 bases. The CDR3 end falls 3 residues outside the read, so it is completed with the germline J gene. Germline V gene sequence: CDR1 MGHRA, CDR2 YSYEKL. CDR3 length: 14 amino acids. V was clipped by 5 bases and J by 2 bases; unmatched bases: 3.

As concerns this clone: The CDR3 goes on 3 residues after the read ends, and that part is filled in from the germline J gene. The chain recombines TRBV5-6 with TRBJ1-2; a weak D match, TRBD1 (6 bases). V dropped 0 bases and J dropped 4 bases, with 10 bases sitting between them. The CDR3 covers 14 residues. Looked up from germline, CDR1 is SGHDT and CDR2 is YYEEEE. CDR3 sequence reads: CASSLGTDAYGYTF. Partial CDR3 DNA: TGTGCCAGCAGCTTGGGGACAGACGCCTATGGC. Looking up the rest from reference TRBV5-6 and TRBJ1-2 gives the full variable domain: DAGVTQSPTHLIKTRGQQVTLRCSPKSGHDTVSWYQQALGQGPQFIFQYYEEEERQRGNFPDRFSGHQFPNYSSELNVNALLLGDSALYLCASSLGTDAYGYTFGSGTRLTVV.

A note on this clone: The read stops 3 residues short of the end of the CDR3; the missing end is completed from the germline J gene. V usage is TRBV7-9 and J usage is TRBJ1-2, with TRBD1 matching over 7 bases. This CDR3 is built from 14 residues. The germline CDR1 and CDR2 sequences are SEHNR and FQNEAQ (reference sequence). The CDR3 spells CASSEDRAFEGYTF. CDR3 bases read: TGTGCCAGCAGCGAAGACAGGGCTTTTGAGGGC.

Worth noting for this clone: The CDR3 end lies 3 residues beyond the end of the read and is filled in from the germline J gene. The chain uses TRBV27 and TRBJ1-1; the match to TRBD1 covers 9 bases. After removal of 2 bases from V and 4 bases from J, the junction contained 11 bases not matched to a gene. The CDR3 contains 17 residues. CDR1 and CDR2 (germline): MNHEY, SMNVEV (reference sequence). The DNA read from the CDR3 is TGTGCCAGCAGTTTAGCGGCCACACAGGGGGCCGGCACTGAA. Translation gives CASSLAATQGAGTE. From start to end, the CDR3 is CASSLAATQGAGTEAFF.